The 20 T cell receptor beta chains below all came from one sample that was sequenced in a study of OX40 agonist ivuxolimab in advanced cancers. The method was the immunoSEQ multiplex PCR assay. TCRdb took this table from immuneACCESS and kept in-frame rearrangements with V and J called. Such tables lack part of the clones; where checked against another copy, unresolved V genes explain under half of the gap, and the rest is unexplained. This sample has roughly 110,000 clones in its table, and less than 95% of those were observed once. The ten biggest clones cover about 1.2% of the sample. Sequencing was performed on CD4+ or CD8+ T cells sorted from blood, taken in a trial of the OX40 agonist ivuxolimab. These receptors originate from an adult with an advanced solid tumor such as melanoma, head and neck, liver or kidney cancer.

The CDR3 loop reads CASSLDGGRSSYEQYF. In DNA form, the CDR3 reads TGTGCCAGCAGCCTGGACGGGGGTAGGTCCTCCTACGAGCAGTACTTC. The chain employs TRBV5-4 and TRBJ2-7; TRBD2 might be the D (6 bases). The V gene lost 4 bases and the J gene lost 0 bases, with 17 bases spanning the gap. From germline, CDR1 is SGHNT and CDR2 YYREEE (reference sequence). There are 16 residues in the CDR3. The variable domain in full, completed from reference TRBV5-4 and TRBJ2-7, reads ETGVTQSPTHLIKTRGQQVTLRCSSQSGHNTVSWYQQALGQGPQFIFQYYREEENGRGNFPPRFSGLQFPNYSSELNVNALELDDSALYLCASSLDGGRSSYEQYFGPGTRLTVT.

CDR3 amino acids: CASSWTRAGSQETQYF. The CDR3 region has the DNA TGTGCCAGTAGTTGGACCCGGGCGGGATCCCAAGAGACCCAGTACTTC. The chain joins TRBV19 to TRBJ2-5; D possibly corresponds to TRBD2 (6 bases). The ends were cut back, 5 bases at V and 1 base at J, with 17 bases in the middle. This CDR3 contains 16 residues. Germline V gene lookup returns CDR1 LNHDA and CDR2 SQIVND (reference sequence).

This clone was detected a few times. The chain employs TRBV6-6 and TRBJ1-5, with D possibly being TRBD1 (6 bases). CDR1 is MNHNY and CDR2 is SVGAGI in the germline V gene (reference sequence). There are 14 residues in the CDR3. V lost 5 bases, J lost 3 bases, and 11 bases lay in between. The CDR3 region has the DNA TGTGCCAGCAGTGAGGGACAATCCAATCAGCCCCAGCATTTT. Encoded protein: CASSEGQSNQPQHF.

Only one count was recorded for this clone. V usage is TRBV28 and J usage is TRBJ1-4; possibly TRBD1 for D (5 bases). Germline V CDR1 and CDR2: MDHEN, SYDVKM. V lost 8 bases, J lost 0 bases, and 13 bases lay in between. This CDR3 spans 15 amino acids. Here the CDR3 DNA reads TGTGCCAGCCGCGACAGAGCCGCAACTAATGAAAAACTGTTTTTT. As protein: CASRDRAATNEKLFF. Full variable domain (rest looked up from reference TRBV28 and TRBJ1-4): DVKVTQSSRYLVKRTGEKVFLECVQDMDHENMFWYRQDPGLGLRLIYFSYDVKMKEKGDIPEGYSVSREKKERFSLILESASTNQTSMYLCASRDRAATNEKLFFGSGTQLSVL.

The chain recombines TRBV2 with TRBJ2-5; D may be TRBD1 (6 bases). CDR3 length: 14 amino acids. V was shortened by 7 bases and J by 0 bases, with 12 bases between the two germline ends. CDR1 and CDR2 from the germline V gene are SNHLY and FYNNEI. The CDR3: CASTQGIHQETQYF. CDR3 DNA sequence: TGTGCCAGCACGCAGGGGATCCACCAAGAGACCCAGTACTTC.

This sequence joins TRBV29-1 and TRBJ2-1; 8 bases line up with TRBD1. The CDR3 contains 12 residues. The V gene end was trimmed by 0 bases and the J gene end by 16 bases; junction bases not matched to a gene: 8. The germline V gene has CDR1 SQVTM and CDR2 ANQGSEA. The DNA for the CDR3 is TGCAGCGTTGAAGAGTTAGGACAGGGAGGATTCTTC. It is translated as CSVEELGQGGFF.

This clone was observed a few times. The chain uses TRBV27 and TRBJ2-6; D call uncertain. The ends were cut back, 1 base at V and 4 bases at J, with 2 bases in the middle. Germline loops: CDR1 MNHEY, CDR2 SMNVEV (reference sequence). The CDR3 runs 13 residues. CDR3 protein: CASSLFGANVLTF. CDR3 in DNA: TGTGCCAGCAGTTTATTCGGGGCCAACGTCCTGACTTTC.

The V call is TRBV2, the J call TRBJ1-5; 8 bases agree with TRBD1. V gave up 9 bases and J gave up 1 base; unmatched junction bases: 8. The CDR3 is made up of 15 amino acids. Germline lookup yields CDR1 SNHLY and CDR2 FYNNEI. The DNA of the CDR3 is TGTGCCAGTAAAGAGGACAGGGCAAGCAATCAGCCCCAGCATTTT. Its translation: CASKEDRASNQPQHF.

The chain is built from TRBV10-3 and TRBJ2-5, with 8 bases matching TRBD1. Germline CDR1 ENHRY, CDR2 SYGVKD. CDR3 size: 13 residues. With 6 bases clipped from V and 4 bases from J, the junction kept 4 bases outside the gene matches. CDR3 region: CAIRQGAGETQYF. In DNA form, the CDR3 reads TGTGCCATCAGGCAGGGGGCAGGAGAGACCCAGTACTTC.

The chain carries TRBV19 and TRBJ2-2; D is uncertain. This CDR3 has 10 amino acids. The V gene's germline CDR1 is LNHDA and CDR2 SQIVND (reference sequence). With 10 bases removed from V and 7 bases from J, the gap between germline ends came to 7 bases. The CDR3 loop reads CATFYGELFF. Written as DNA, the CDR3 is TGTGCCACCTTTTACGGGGAGCTGTTTTTT.

This clone occurred a few times. This sequence joins TRBV11-3 and TRBJ1-1; unclear D gene. The V end was cut by 2 bases, the J end by 1 base, with 5 bases between. Germline CDR1 and CDR2: SGHNT and YENEEA. This CDR3 is built from 13 residues. For the CDR3, the DNA is TGTGCCAGCAGCTTACAGACGAACACTGAAGCTTTCTTT. Translated, it gives CASSLQTNTEAFF.

The gene calls are TRBV19 and TRBJ1-2; D uncertain. Germline V gene data show CDR1 as LNHDA and CDR2 as SQIVND (reference sequence). Trimming cost V 5 bases and J 3 bases, with 13 bases left between them. The CDR3 sequence is 14 residues long. The CDR3 DNA reads as TGTGCCAGTAGTGCCCGCGGATATGACTATGGCTACACCTTC. Translating gives CASSARGYDYGYTF.

This clone was counted once. The CDR3 spells CSVADSTDTQYF. The CDR3 region has the DNA TGCAGCGTCGCCGACTCGACAGATACGCAGTATTTT. The V call is TRBV29-1, the J call TRBJ2-3; D not certain. The CDR3 length is 12 residues. Germline CDR1 and CDR2: SQVTM and ANQGSEA. V was pared by 6 bases and J by 3 bases, with 10 bases between.

This clone was recorded only once. The chain links TRBV7-2 to TRBJ2-3; TRBD2 aligns across 13 bases. Germline CDR1 SGHTA, CDR2 FQGNSA. V trimming: 4 bases; J trimming: 7 bases; junction bases outside the gene matches: 8. This CDR3 comprises 16 residues. The CDR3 sequence: CASSSWGTSGTYTQYF. For the CDR3, the DNA is TGTGCCAGCAGCTCCTGGGGGACTAGCGGGACCTATACGCAGTATTTT. Variable domain in full (rest from reference TRBV7-2 and TRBJ2-3): GAGVSQSPSNKVTEKGKDVELRCDPISGHTALYWYRQSLGQGLEFLIYFQGNSAPDKSGLPSDRFSAERTGGSVSTLTIQRTQQEDSAVYLCASSSWGTSGTYTQYFGPGTRLTVL.

The chain links TRBV27 to TRBJ2-4, with D uncertain. Germline assignment: CDR1 MNHEY and CDR2 SMNVEV (reference sequence). V shed 1 base and J shed 0 bases, with 7 bases lying between them. The CDR3 totals 15 residues. The CDR3 sequence is CASSLYSLAKNIQYF. CDR3 sequence (DNA): TGTGCCAGCAGTTTATATAGCCTAGCCAAAAACATTCAGTACTTC.

This sequence joins TRBV7-3 and TRBJ2-1; TRBD2 matches at 11 bases. Germline CDR1 is SGHTA and CDR2 is FQGTGA. The CDR3 is 16 residues long. V lost 6 bases and J lost 7; bases outside the gene matches: 11. For the CDR3, the DNA is TGTGCCAGCAGTAGAATAGCGGGAGGGCCGGAGAATGAGCAGTTCTTC. The encoded protein is CASSRIAGGPENEQFF.

The chain uses TRBV9 and TRBJ2-5; D is possibly TRBD1 (6 bases). Germline V gene sequence: CDR1 SGDLS, CDR2 YYNGEE. The CDR3 has 15 residues. V was shortened by 0 bases and J by 5 bases, with 14 bases between the two germline ends. The CDR3 here is CASSVEGTGGETQYF. DNA for the CDR3: TGTGCCAGCAGCGTAGAAGGTACTGGGGGCGAGACCCAGTACTTC.

This clone was detected a few times. This sequence joins TRBV6-6 and TRBJ1-1; possible D gene TRBD1, 6 bases. V was clipped by 1 base and J by 7 bases, with 13 bases between them. Per the germline V gene, CDR1 is MNHNY and CDR2 is SVGAGI (reference sequence). The CDR3 loop spans 14 amino acids. The CDR3 region has the DNA TGTGCCAGCAGTTACTTAAGGCAGGGGATTGAAGCTTTCTTT. Amino acid sequence: CASSYLRQGIEAFF.

This clone was recorded only once. J is TRBJ1-2 and V is TRBV6-6, with TRBD1 identical over 9 bases. Trimming at V came to 4 bases and at J to 8 bases, leaving 8 bases not matched to a gene. This CDR3 is built from 14 residues. Germline-derived CDR1 and CDR2 are MNHNY and SVGAGI (reference sequence). CDR3: CASSSPGQGIGYTF. CDR3 sequence (DNA): TGTGCCAGCAGTTCTCCGGGACAGGGAATCGGCTACACCTTC.

The chain recombines TRBV28 with TRBJ1-1; D is uncertain. This CDR3 comprises 12 residues. The germline V gene has CDR1 MDHEN and CDR2 SYDVKM. Trimming shortened V by 5 bases and J by 5 bases, and 9 bases separated the two germline ends. The DNA for the CDR3 is TGTGCCAGCAGTCCACTTAGTACTGAAGCTTTCTTT. Translation: CASSPLSTEAFF. Using reference TRBV28 and TRBJ1-1 for the parts outside the CDR3, the full variable domain is DVKVTQSSRYLVKRTGEKVFLECVQDMDHENMFWYRQDPGLGLRLIYFSYDVKMKEKGDIPEGYSVSREKKERFSLILESASTNQTSMYLCASSPLSTEAFFGQGTRLTVV.